The source of this T cell receptor beta chain is a study of human T cells and chemical hapten exposure. Authors' analysis steps: Samples had a median of roughly 100,000 TCRs, ranging 23,224 to 690,600. TCRdb used MiXCR to reprocess the RACE reads, holding one entry per CDR3 protein. Here the V and J calls rest on TCRdb's processing, not on the authors' analysis. The sample consists of about 400,000 distinct CDR3 sequences, about 6.9% of them appearing once. Study conclusions and caveats: While controls formed fewer of them, expanded TCRs formed significantly more large CDR3 similarity clusters. Those TCRs sitting above 1 in 1000 frequency stayed the same with DPC sensitization.

The germline CDR1 and CDR2 sequences are SEHNR and FQNEAQ (reference sequence). This CDR3 has 15 residues. Trimming took 4 bases from V and 7 from J; bases not matched to a gene: 10. Note on this clonotype: The antigen remains unidentified.

Time point denoted: patch test 2, 6 weeks after DPC sensitization. This sample's treatment: therapeutic diphenylcyclopropenone sensitization with weekly scalp DPC. Blood sampling preceded each patch test application. This TCR derives from a woman aged 18 to 35 with alopecia areata. Some clones in this sample may be carry-over from other donors' samples. The sample here was whole blood, taken in connection with sensitization to the hapten diphenylcyclopropenone (DPC). V usage is TRBV7-9 and J usage is TRBJ1-1, with 9 bases lining up with TRBD1. CDR3 region: CASSSRQGDKDEAFF. CDR3 bases: TGTGCCAGCAGCTCCAGACAGGGGGATAAGGATGAAGCTTTCTTT.